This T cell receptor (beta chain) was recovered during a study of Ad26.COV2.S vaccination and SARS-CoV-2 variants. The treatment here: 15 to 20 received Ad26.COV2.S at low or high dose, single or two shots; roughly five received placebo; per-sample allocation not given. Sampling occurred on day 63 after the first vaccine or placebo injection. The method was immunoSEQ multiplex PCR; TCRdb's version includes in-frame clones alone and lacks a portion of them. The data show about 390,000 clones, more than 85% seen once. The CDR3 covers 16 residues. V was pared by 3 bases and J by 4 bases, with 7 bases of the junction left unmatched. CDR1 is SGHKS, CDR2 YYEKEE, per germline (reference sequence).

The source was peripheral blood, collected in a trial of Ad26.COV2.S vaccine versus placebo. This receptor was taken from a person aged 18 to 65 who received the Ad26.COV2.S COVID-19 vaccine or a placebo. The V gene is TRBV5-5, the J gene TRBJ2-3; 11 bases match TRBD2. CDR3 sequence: CASSSSSGGFADTQYF. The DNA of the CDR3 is TGTGCCAGCAGCTCCTCTAGCGGGGGGTTTGCAGATACGCAGTATTTT.